The 28 T cell receptor beta chains listed next were all sequenced from one sample in a study of T cell responses to AZD1222 COVID-19 vaccine. Clones were read by immunoSEQ multiplex PCR, and TCRdb kept only the in-frame ones, dropping some. The sample includes some 150,000 clones, over 75% of them seen just once. The sample here was peripheral blood, taken 28 days after the second dose of the MenACWY control vaccine. The receptors here all came from an adult who received the MenACWY meningococcal vaccine as a control.

This rearrangement joins TRBV19 to TRBJ1-5, with 7 bases matching TRBD1. The germline V gene has CDR1 LNHDA and CDR2 SQIVND (reference sequence). The junction had 12 bases not matched to a gene; V was cut back by 7 bases and J by 6 bases. The length of the CDR3 is 15 residues. DNA of the CDR3: TGTGCCAGTACCGACCGACAGGGTGGAGGTCAGCCCCAGCATTTT. Protein: CASTDRQGGGQPQHF.

The V gene is TRBV6-1, the J gene TRBJ2-7; TRBD1 agrees at 8 bases. CDR1 and CDR2 from the germline V gene are MNHNS and SASEGT. The V gene end was trimmed by 3 bases and the J gene end by 3 bases; junction bases not matched to a gene: 4. The CDR3 covers 14 residues. CDR3 loop: CASSEGTGGYEQYF. As DNA, the CDR3 is TGTGCCAGCAGTGAGGGCACAGGGGGCTACGAGCAGTACTTC.

V gene TRBV7-2 combines with J gene TRBJ1-1; 11 bases are a match to TRBD1. V dropped 5 bases and J dropped 1; count of bases not matched to a gene: 6. CDR3 size: 16 residues. Per the germline V gene, CDR1 is SGHTA and CDR2 is FQGNSA. CDR3 sequence: CASSLGGQGENTEAFF. The CDR3 DNA reads as TGTGCCAGCAGCCTAGGGGGACAGGGGGAGAACACTGAAGCTTTCTTT.

This clone was observed a few times. The chain joins TRBV9 to TRBJ1-5, with D hard to call. V lost 0 bases to trimming and J lost 3 bases, with 7 bases between them. Germline assignment: CDR1 SGDLS and CDR2 YYNGEE. The CDR3 sequence is 14 residues long. DNA for the CDR3: TGTGCCAGCAGCGTAGCCCCGTACAATCAGCCCCAGCATTTT. Translated: CASSVAPYNQPQHF.

The J gene is TRBJ1-1, the V gene TRBV20-1; D gene uncertain. Germline V CDR1 and CDR2: DFQATT, SNEGSKA (reference sequence). V was cut by 7 bases and J by 5 bases, with 11 bases left in between. This CDR3 has 11 amino acids. This CDR3 is CSGEWVTEAFF. CDR3 DNA: TGCAGTGGTGAGTGGGTGACTGAAGCTTTCTTT.

The sample holds one count of this clone. The chain links TRBV19 to TRBJ1-2; TRBD1 aligns across 11 bases. The CDR3 sequence is 15 residues long. The germline gives CDR1 LNHDA, CDR2 SQIVND (reference sequence). The V gene end was trimmed by 7 bases and the J gene end by 4 bases; junction bases not matched to a gene: 8. The CDR3 region has the DNA TGTGCCAGTATAGGACAGGGGGCCGGTAGCTATGGCTACACCTTC. Amino acids: CASIGQGAGSYGYTF. Variable domain in full (rest from reference TRBV19 and TRBJ1-2): DGGITQSPKYLFRKEGQNVTLSCEQNLNHDAMYWYRQDPGQGLRLIYYSQIVNDFQKGDIAEGYSVSREKKESFPLTVTSAQKNPTAFYLCASIGQGAGSYGYTFGSGTRLTVV.

This chain joins TRBV10-3 and TRBJ2-1; TRBD2 matches 12 bases. The V segment lost 0 bases and the J segment 7 bases; nucleotides outside the gene matches: 7. This CDR3 comprises 17 residues. In germline, CDR1 is ENHRY, CDR2 SYGVKD. In nucleotides, the CDR3 is TGTGCCATCAGTGAGTCAGGGCGGACTAGCGGGATGAATGAGCAGTTCTTC. Its protein product is CAISESGRTSGMNEQFF.

The chain is built from TRBV2 and TRBJ2-7; TRBD1 aligns across 8 bases. The V gene end was trimmed by 6 bases and the J gene end by 0 bases; junction bases not matched to a gene: 4. Germline-derived CDR1 and CDR2 are SNHLY and FYNNEI. The CDR3 is made up of 14 amino acids. The DNA for the CDR3 is TGTGCCAGCAGATCGGACAGGGACTCCTACGAGCAGTACTTC. As protein: CASRSDRDSYEQYF.

This sequence joins TRBV12-3 or TRBV12-4 and TRBJ2-1; either TRBD1 or TRBD2 may supply D (5 bases each). The CDR3 runs 13 residues. V was clipped by 5 bases and J by 6 bases, with 11 bases between them. The CDR3 here is CASSRGRFNEQFF. CDR3 in DNA: TGTGCCAGCAGTCGGGGACGTTTCAATGAGCAGTTCTTC.

CDR3 nucleotides: TGTGCCAGCAGCTCCCAGCTAGCGGGAGCCTACGAGCAGTACTTC. Translating it yields CASSSQLAGAYEQYF. V usage is TRBV11-3 and J usage is TRBJ2-7; 10 bases match TRBD2. This CDR3 has 15 residues. V lost 4 bases to trimming and J lost 2 bases; unmatched junction nucleotides: 5. Germline CDR1 and CDR2: SGHNT and YENEEA. The variable domain in full, completed from reference TRBV11-3 and TRBJ2-7, reads EAGVVQSPRYKIIEKKQPVAFWCNPISGHNTLYWYLQNLGQGPELLIRYENEEAVDDSQLPKDRFSAERLKGVDSTLKIQPAELGDSAVYLCASSSQLAGAYEQYFGPGTRLTVT.

The chain carries TRBV12-3 or TRBV12-4 and TRBJ2-6; D gene uncertain. The CDR3 runs 13 residues. V lost 6 bases to trimming and J lost 4 bases, with 7 bases between them. CDR3 sequence reads: CASSSVGANVLTF. DNA of the CDR3: TGTGCCAGCAGCTCCGTGGGGGCCAACGTCCTGACTTTC.

This clone was seen more than once but under ten times. The V gene is TRBV7-2, the J gene TRBJ2-7; tentative D call: TRBD2 (5 bases). V lost 5 bases and J lost 3, with 11 bases in between. The V gene's germline CDR1 is SGHTA and CDR2 FQGNSA. The CDR3 sequence is 13 residues long. CDR3 in DNA: TGTGCCAGCAGCCTCCGAGGGAACTACGAGCAGTACTTC. It encodes CASSLRGNYEQYF.

The V and J genes are TRBV3-1 (or the pseudogene TRBV3-2) and TRBJ2-7, with unresolved D. This CDR3 has 16 residues. V shed 3 bases and J shed 1 base, with 16 bases lying between them. Germline V gene data show CDR1 as LGHDT and CDR2 as YNNKEL (reference sequence). CDR3 bases: TGTGCCAGCAGCCACTTATGGAGTTACAGTTCCTACGAGCAGTACTTC. This gives the protein CASSHLWSYSSYEQYF.

J is TRBJ2-1 and V is TRBV7-2; D is uncertain. Germline CDR1 reads SGHTA; CDR2 reads FQGNSA. CDR3 length equals 13 residues. The V end lost 7 bases, the J end lost 5 bases, and 12 bases lay between the germline ends. The CDR3 here is CASTPVRHNEQFF. CDR3 sequence (DNA): TGTGCCAGCACCCCGGTCCGCCACAATGAGCAGTTCTTC.

This clone was recorded once. The rearrangement joins TRBV7-2 to TRBJ1-2; 8 positions agree with TRBD1. The length of the CDR3 is 13 residues. Germline-derived CDR1 and CDR2 are SGHTA and FQGNSA. Germline trimming cut 3 bases from V and 13 bases from J; bases unmatched to any gene: 10. CDR3 coding DNA: TGTGCCAGCAGCTTTCCCCCGGGACAGGAGCTCACCTTC. It encodes CASSFPPGQELTF.

Worth noting for this clone: The sample has other DNA sequences that encode this CDR3 too. The V gene is TRBV19, the J gene TRBJ2-7; D remains unclear. V was clipped by 3 bases and J by 1 base, with 7 bases between them. This CDR3 is 13 amino acids long. CDR1 is LNHDA, CDR2 SQIVND, per germline (reference sequence). CDR3 nucleotides: TGTGCCAGTAGTATGGCCGTATCCTACGAGCAGTACTTC. Residues: CASSMAVSYEQYF.

The chain couples TRBV7-3 to TRBJ2-1; 7 bases agree with TRBD1. With 5 bases clipped from V and 4 bases from J, the junction kept 2 bases outside the gene matches. The CDR3 runs to 13 residues. The germline V gene encodes CDR1 SGHTA and CDR2 FQGTGA. CDR3 coding DNA: TGTGCCAGCAGCGCGACAGGGTACAATGAGCAGTTCTTC. It yields the protein CASSATGYNEQFF.

The chain links TRBV28 to TRBJ1-2; D call uncertain. Germline CDR1 is MDHEN and CDR2 is SYDVKM. V lost 2 bases, J lost 6 bases, and 10 bases lay in between. The CDR3 spans 13 residues. CDR3: CASSLTPGDGYTF. CDR3 in DNA: TGTGCCAGCAGTTTAACGCCGGGTGATGGCTACACCTTC.

This clone was seen more than once but under ten times. This rearrangement joins TRBV9 to TRBJ1-1, with 7 bases matching TRBD1. The CDR3 totals 14 residues. V shed 6 bases, J shed 0 bases, and the junction held 5 bases outside the gene matches. The germline gives CDR1 SGDLS, CDR2 YYNGEE. The CDR3 bases are TGTGCCAGCACCGTGACAGGGATGAACACTGAAGCTTTCTTT. Protein sequence: CASTVTGMNTEAFF.

V and J are TRBV30 and TRBJ1-2, with unresolved D. Trimming shortened V by 4 bases and J by 4 bases, and 10 bases separated the two germline ends. The CDR3 runs 12 residues. CDR1 is GTSNPN, CDR2 SVGIG, per germline (reference sequence). The CDR3 reads CAWKAGGYGYTF. The CDR3 DNA is TGTGCCTGGAAAGCAGGAGGCTATGGCTACACCTTC.

V is TRBV4-2 and J is TRBJ1-2, with no clear D. The V gene lost 0 bases and the J gene lost 5 bases, with 13 bases spanning the gap. Germline CDR1 is LGHNA and CDR2 is YNFKEQ. CDR3 size: 15 residues. This chain's CDR3 is CASSQERTEGYGYTF. The DNA for the CDR3 is TGTGCCAGCAGCCAAGAGAGGACGGAAGGATATGGCTACACCTTC.

CDR3 loop: CASSHTLARNYNEQFF. CDR3 in DNA: TGTGCCAGCAGCCATACACTAGCGCGCAACTACAATGAGCAGTTCTTC. The chain is built from TRBV14 and TRBJ2-1, with 7 bases fitting TRBD2. CDR1 SGHDN and CDR2 FVKESK come from the germline V gene. The CDR3 totals 16 residues. Trimming removed 3 bases from V and 3 bases from J; junction bases left unmatched: 8. The entire variable domain, with the rest obtained from reference TRBV14 and TRBJ2-1, is as follows: EAGVTQFPSHSVIEKGQTVTLRCDPISGHDNLYWYRRVMGKEIKFLLHFVKESKQDESGMPNNRFLAERTGGTYSTLKVQPAELEDSGVYFCASSHTLARNYNEQFFGPGTRLTVL.

The genes are TRBV6-5 and TRBJ1-3; a weak D match, TRBD1 (5 bases). Trimming shortened V by 8 bases and J by 3 bases, and 17 bases separated the two germline ends. CDR3 length: 15 amino acids. Germline CDR1 reads MNHEY; CDR2 reads SVGAGI. As DNA, the CDR3 is TGTGCCAGCCGACCCCCGGGGACGGGTGGAAACACCATATATTTT. Protein: CASRPPGTGGNTIYF.

The chain joins TRBV7-8 to TRBJ2-7; perhaps TRBD2 as D (6 bases). Germline assignment: CDR1 SGHVS and CDR2 FQNEAQ. V gave up 8 bases and J gave up 5 bases, with 19 bases separating them. This CDR3 contains 14 residues. This CDR3 reads CASARRDPGDEQYF. DNA for the CDR3: TGTGCCAGCGCTAGGAGGGACCCCGGGGACGAGCAGTACTTC.

The chain is built from TRBV6-1 and TRBJ1-2; 7 bases line up with TRBD1. The CDR3 is made up of 15 amino acids. Trimming at V came to 0 bases and at J to 8 bases, leaving 9 bases not matched to a gene. Germline CDR1 reads MNHNS; CDR2 reads SASEGT. The CDR3 reads CASSEARDRAFGYTF. CDR3 DNA: TGTGCCAGCAGTGAAGCGCGAGACAGGGCTTTCGGCTACACCTTC.

The chain uses TRBV2 and TRBJ1-1, with D maybe TRBD1 (6 bases). The germline V gene encodes CDR1 SNHLY and CDR2 FYNNEI. The CDR3 has 14 amino acids. V lost 3 bases, J lost 5 bases, and 13 bases lay in between. CDR3: CASSDLTGRTEAFF. The DNA of the CDR3 is TGTGCCAGCAGTGACTTAACAGGGCGAACTGAAGCTTTCTTT.

The rearrangement uses TRBV20-1 and TRBJ2-1; the D is unclear. The CDR3 is made up of 11 amino acids. Between the trimmed V and J ends, which lost 3 bases and 6 bases, there was a span of 6 bases. The germline gives CDR1 DFQATT, CDR2 SNEGSKA (reference sequence). CDR3 sequence: CSASISNEQFF. The CDR3 bases are TGCAGTGCTAGTATTTCCAATGAGCAGTTCTTC.

V usage is TRBV4-3 and J usage is TRBJ2-3; TRBD2 matches at 7 bases. The CDR3 spans 15 residues. With 6 bases clipped from V and 9 bases from J, the junction kept 15 bases outside the gene matches. Germline V lookup: CDR1 LGHNA, CDR2 YSLEER. The CDR3 nucleotides are TGCGCCAGCAGTCTCGCGCGGGAGATTCTATCGACGCAGTATTTT. It specifies CASSLAREILSTQYF.